The next 18 T cell receptor beta chains were all read from a single sample in a study of technical replicates of blood from a few donors. TCRdb's table, derived via immunoSEQ multiplex PCR, lists solely in-frame clones and lacks some. The table lists approximately 15,000 clones, approximately 84% of them singletons. Sequenced sample: PBMCs. These TCRs come from a human donor in good health.

This rearrangement joins TRBV18 to TRBJ2-5; TRBD1 matches at 7 bases. With V trimmed by 1 base and J by 3 bases, 2 bases remained unmatched. CDR1 KGHSH and CDR2 LQKENI come from the germline V gene. This CDR3 has 14 amino acids. CDR3 protein: CASSPQGGEETQYF. The CDR3, as DNA: TGTGCCAGCTCACCACAAGGGGGCGAAGAGACCCAGTACTTC.

This clone was found a few times. The gene calls are TRBV6-1 and TRBJ1-4; D uncertain. The CDR3 is made up of 15 amino acids. Trimming pared 7 bases from V and 7 bases from J, leaving 19 bases between. Germline V gene lookup returns CDR1 MNHNS and CDR2 SASEGT. CDR3 sequence reads: CASTRNGVDGEKLFF. The CDR3 nucleotides read TGTGCCAGCACCCGAAACGGGGTAGACGGTGAAAAACTGTTTTTT.

The V and J genes are TRBV5-1 and TRBJ2-1, with TRBD2 matching 10 bases. V shed 1 base and J 0 bases; nucleotides not matched to a gene: 4. Germline loops: CDR1 SGHRS, CDR2 YFSETQ. The CDR3 is 17 amino acids. The CDR3 DNA is TGCGCCAGCAGCTTGCTAGCGGGGGAGGTCTCCTACAATGAGCAGTTCTTC. Protein: CASSLLAGEVSYNEQFF.

The V call is TRBV19, the J call TRBJ1-1; 7 bases agree with TRBD1. Germline V CDR1 and CDR2: LNHDA, SQIVND (reference sequence). The CDR3 is made up of 17 amino acids. J lost 0 bases, V lost 5 bases, and 12 bases had no gene match. Written as DNA, the CDR3 is TGTGCCAGTAGTTGGGCAGGGGGAGAGTGGATGAACACTGAAGCTTTCTTT. Protein: CASSWAGGEWMNTEAFF. Supplemented by reference TRBV19 and TRBJ1-1, the full variable domain reads DGGITQSPKYLFRKEGQNVTLSCEQNLNHDAMYWYRQDPGQGLRLIYYSQIVNDFQKGDIAEGYSVSREKKESFPLTVTSAQKNPTAFYLCASSWAGGEWMNTEAFFGQGTRLTVV.

The rearrangement links TRBV7-2 to TRBJ2-1; 13 nucleotides line up with TRBD2. Unmatched junction bases numbered 5, after V lost 5 bases and J lost 7 bases. This CDR3 has 15 residues. CDR1 is SGHTA, CDR2 FQGNSA, per germline. The CDR3, as DNA: TGTGCCAGCAGCCCATGGACTAGCGGGAGTAATGAGCAGTTCTTC. Residues: CASSPWTSGSNEQFF.

J is TRBJ2-7 and V is TRBV5-4; the match to TRBD2 covers 10 bases. This CDR3 is 13 amino acids long. From germline, CDR1 is SGHNT and CDR2 YYREEE (reference sequence). V was clipped by 4 bases and J by 5 bases; unmatched bases: 3. Here the CDR3 reads CASSSGTSDEQYF. The CDR3, as DNA: TGTGCCAGCAGCAGCGGGACTAGCGACGAGCAGTACTTC.

This chain uses TRBV13 with TRBJ2-1, with 7 positions matching TRBD2. Looked up from germline, CDR1 is PRHDT and CDR2 is FYEKMQ (reference sequence). CDR3 length: 17 amino acids. V was pared by 1 base and J by 9 bases, with 15 bases of the junction left unmatched. The DNA of the CDR3 is TGTGCCAGCAGCTTAGCGCTGTATCCGGGAGGCCAGAGTGAGCAGTTCTTC. As protein: CASSLALYPGGQSEQFF. Using reference TRBV13 and TRBJ2-1 for the parts outside the CDR3, the full variable domain is AAGVIQSPRHLIKEKRETATLKCYPIPRHDTVYWYQQGPGQDPQFLISFYEKMQSDKGSIPDRFSAQQFSDYHSELNMSSLELGDSALYFCASSLALYPGGQSEQFFGPGTRLTVL.

The sample holds one count of this clone. This chain joins TRBV30 and TRBJ2-3, with 12 bases identical to TRBD2. The ends lost 0 bases at V and 4 bases at J; junction bases unmatched: 5. The CDR3 is 16 amino acids. The germline V gene encodes CDR1 GTSNPN and CDR2 SVGIG (reference sequence). In DNA form, the CDR3 reads TGTGCCTGGAGTGTACTAGCGGGAGGAACGCCAGATACGCAGTATTTT. Protein product: CAWSVLAGGTPDTQYF.

This rearrangement joins TRBV10-3 to TRBJ1-1, with 8 bases matching TRBD1. The length of the CDR3 is 13 residues. The germline V gene encodes CDR1 ENHRY and CDR2 SYGVKD. V lost 4 bases and J lost 5; bases outside the gene matches: 3. In nucleotides, the CDR3 is TGTGCCATCAGTGCGACAGGGGTAACTGAAGCTTTCTTT. It specifies CAISATGVTEAFF.

The chain carries TRBV6-1 and TRBJ1-5; D ambiguous. The germline V gene encodes CDR1 MNHNS and CDR2 SASEGT. V was pared by 4 bases and J by 0 bases, with 10 bases between. CDR3 length equals 15 residues. CDR3 residues: CASSAPSDSNQPQHF. For the CDR3, the DNA is TGTGCCAGCAGTGCCCCCAGCGATAGCAATCAGCCCCAGCATTTT.

The chain recombines TRBV5-6 with TRBJ1-1; no clear D. The V gene's germline CDR1 is SGHDT and CDR2 YYEEEE. CDR3 length: 14 residues. The V gene lost 0 bases and the J gene lost 6 bases, with 12 bases spanning the gap. The CDR3 DNA reads TGTGCCAGCAGCTTGGGCCATTCGGTCGCTGAAGCTTTCTTT. This sequence encodes CASSLGHSVAEAFF.

The rearrangement joins TRBV5-8 to TRBJ2-7; D gene ambiguous. V was shortened by 0 bases and J by 2 bases, with 9 bases between the two germline ends. Germline CDR1 reads SGHTS; CDR2 reads YDEGEE. This CDR3 comprises 14 residues. Here the CDR3 reads CASSLGGSTYEQYF. The CDR3 region has the DNA TGTGCCAGCAGCTTGGGCGGATCTACCTACGAGCAGTACTTC.

This chain uses TRBV30 with TRBJ2-4; D perhaps matches TRBD1 (6 bases). The CDR3 is 11 residues long. Trimming stripped 8 bases from V and 8 bases from J, with 13 bases between. CDR1 is GTSNPN and CDR2 is SVGIG in the germline V gene (reference sequence). This CDR3 reads CAGTGMHIQYF. Written as DNA, the CDR3 is TGTGCCGGCACAGGGATGCACATTCAGTACTTC.

The V gene is TRBV6-1, the J gene TRBJ2-1, with D perhaps TRBD1 (6 bases). V lost 2 bases and J lost 9, with 17 bases in between. Germline-derived CDR1 and CDR2 are MNHNS and SASEGT. This CDR3 is 15 amino acids long. Here the CDR3 reads CASSEYFRQASEQFF. The CDR3 DNA reads as TGTGCCAGCAGTGAATATTTCAGACAGGCCTCTGAGCAGTTCTTC.

This clone was detected a few times. This chain uses TRBV11-2 with TRBJ2-4, with a tentative D call TRBD1 (5 bases). This CDR3 comprises 15 residues. V was shortened by 7 bases and J by 7 bases, with 20 bases between the two germline ends. Germline CDR1 reads SGHAT; CDR2 reads FQNNGV. DNA for the CDR3: TGTGCCAGCACCCCCGGCGTTCAGGGCGGCAACATTCAGTACTTC. It specifies CASTPGVQGGNIQYF.

The chain employs TRBV28 and TRBJ1-2; 7 bases agree with TRBD1. V dropped 7 bases and J dropped 4; count of bases not matched to a gene: 6. The CDR3 consists of 13 residues. The germline gives CDR1 MDHEN, CDR2 SYDVKM. This CDR3 reads CASTGQPTYGYTF. The CDR3 DNA reads TGTGCCAGCACGGGACAGCCCACCTATGGCTACACCTTC.

The chain recombines TRBV29-1 with TRBJ2-1; 8 positions agree with TRBD1. The CDR3 has 13 residues. V was clipped by 6 bases and J by 8 bases; unmatched bases: 9. Germline lookup yields CDR1 SQVTM and CDR2 ANQGSEA. Here the CDR3 reads CSVIRQGRDEQFF. The CDR3 nucleotides read TGCAGCGTCATCCGACAGGGGCGGGATGAGCAGTTCTTC.

The sample holds a few counts of this clone. CDR3 amino acids: CASSQTGISGNTIYF. CDR3 coding DNA: TGTGCCAGCAGCCAAACAGGGATCTCTGGAAACACCATATATTTT. V and J are TRBV6-5 and TRBJ1-3; TRBD1 is a possible D gene (6 bases). V lost 6 bases to trimming and J lost 0 bases, with 12 bases between them. The germline gives CDR1 MNHEY, CDR2 SVGAGI. The CDR3 is 15 residues long.